The T cell receptor (beta chain) under discussion was sequenced for a study of identical twins. Study-wide results and caveats: Among out-of-frame alpha sequences shared by twins, low generation probability occurred in excess. Out-of-frame TCR alpha sharing observed in monozygotic twins exceeded model estimates. These conclusions were based on statistical analysis (cross-sectional, not following the same donors).

Remarks on this clonotype: Its antigen is unknown.

All donors were healthy Caucasians. TCRdb re-analysed the 5' RACE reads in MiXCR, keeping a single row per CDR3 protein. The sample consists of some 1,600,000 distinct CDR3 sequences, about 30% of them appearing once. There are 15 residues in the CDR3. Germline loops: CDR1 MDHEN, CDR2 SYDVKM. V was pared by 4 bases and J by 5 bases, with 17 bases between. This sequence originates from a newborn girl in good health. Material: cord blood. This chain joins TRBV28 and TRBJ2-5; the D is unclear. The DNA of the CDR3 is TGTGCCAGCAGTTCCATACCCGTTTTACGGGAGACCCAGTACTTC. Translating gives CASSSIPVLRETQYF.